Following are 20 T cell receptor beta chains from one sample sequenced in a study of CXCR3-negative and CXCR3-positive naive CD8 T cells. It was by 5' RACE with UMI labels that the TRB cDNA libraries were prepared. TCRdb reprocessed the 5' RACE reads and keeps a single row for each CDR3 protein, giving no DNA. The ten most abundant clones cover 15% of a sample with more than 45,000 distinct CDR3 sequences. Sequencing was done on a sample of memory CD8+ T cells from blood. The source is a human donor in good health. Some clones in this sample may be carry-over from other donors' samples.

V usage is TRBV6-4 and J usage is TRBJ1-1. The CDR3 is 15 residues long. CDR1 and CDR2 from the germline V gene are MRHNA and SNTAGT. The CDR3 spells CASSDSPGENTEAFF.

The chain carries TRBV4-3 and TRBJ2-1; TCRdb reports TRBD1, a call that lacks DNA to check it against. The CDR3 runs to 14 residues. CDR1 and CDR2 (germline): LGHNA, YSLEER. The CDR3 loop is CASSPGQGYNEQFF.

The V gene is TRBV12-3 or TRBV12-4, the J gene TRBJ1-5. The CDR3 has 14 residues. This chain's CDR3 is CASSFGGLDQPQHF.

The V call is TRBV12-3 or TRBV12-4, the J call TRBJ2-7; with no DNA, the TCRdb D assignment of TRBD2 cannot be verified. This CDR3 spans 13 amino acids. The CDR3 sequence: CASKLASSYEQYF.

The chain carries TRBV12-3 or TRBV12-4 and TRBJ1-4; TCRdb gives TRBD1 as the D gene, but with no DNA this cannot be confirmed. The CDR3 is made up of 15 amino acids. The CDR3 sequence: CASTPGRGEREKLFF.

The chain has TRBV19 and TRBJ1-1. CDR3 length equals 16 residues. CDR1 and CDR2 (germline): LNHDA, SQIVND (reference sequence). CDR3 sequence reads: CASSITLQGPNTEAFF.

CDR3: CASSEAGVGLAGDTQYF. V is TRBV2 and J is TRBJ2-3. The CDR3 loop spans 17 amino acids. The V gene's germline CDR1 is SNHLY and CDR2 FYNNEI.

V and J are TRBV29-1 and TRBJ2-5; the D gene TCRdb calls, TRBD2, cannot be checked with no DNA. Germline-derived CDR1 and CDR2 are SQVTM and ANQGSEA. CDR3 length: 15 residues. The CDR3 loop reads CSVEDNETSDETQYF.

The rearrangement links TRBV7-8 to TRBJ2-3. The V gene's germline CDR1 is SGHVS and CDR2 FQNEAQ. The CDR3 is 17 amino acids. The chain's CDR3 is CASSLVVFGGSADTQYF.

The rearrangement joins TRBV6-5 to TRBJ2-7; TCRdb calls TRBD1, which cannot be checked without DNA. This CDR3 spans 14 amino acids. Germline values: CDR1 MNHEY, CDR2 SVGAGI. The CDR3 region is CASSPDRVAGEQYF.

The CDR3 spells CASSDPPAVYDTEAFF. The genes are TRBV6-1 and TRBJ1-1. The V gene's germline CDR1 is MNHNS and CDR2 SASEGT. This CDR3 is 16 amino acids long.

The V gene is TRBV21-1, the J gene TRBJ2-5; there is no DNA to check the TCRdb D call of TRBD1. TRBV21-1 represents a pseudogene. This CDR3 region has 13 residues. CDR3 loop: CYRDGGAQETQYF.

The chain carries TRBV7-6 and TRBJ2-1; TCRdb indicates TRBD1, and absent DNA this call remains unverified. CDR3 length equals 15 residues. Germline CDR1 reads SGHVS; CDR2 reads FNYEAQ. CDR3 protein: CASSSRTGKGNEQFF. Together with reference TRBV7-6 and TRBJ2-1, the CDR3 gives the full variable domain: GAGVSQSPRYKVTKRGQDVALRCDPISGHVSLYWYRQALGQGPEFLTYFNYEAQQDKSGLPNDRFSAERPEGSISTLTIQRTEQRDSAMYRCASSSRTGKGNEQFFGPGTRLTVL.

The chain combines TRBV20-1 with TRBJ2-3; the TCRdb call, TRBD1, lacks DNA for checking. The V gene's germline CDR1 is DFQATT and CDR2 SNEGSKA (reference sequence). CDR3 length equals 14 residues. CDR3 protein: CSVKGTGESDTQYF.

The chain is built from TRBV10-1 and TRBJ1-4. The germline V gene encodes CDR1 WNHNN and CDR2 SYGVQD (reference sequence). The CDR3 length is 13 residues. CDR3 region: CATYYFWKEKLFF.

This CDR3 reads CSVLDRDTDTQYF. This chain links TRBV29-1 with TRBJ2-3; the D gene TCRdb calls, TRBD1, cannot be checked with no DNA. The CDR3 is 13 residues long. CDR1 and CDR2 from the germline V gene are SQVTM and ANQGSEA.

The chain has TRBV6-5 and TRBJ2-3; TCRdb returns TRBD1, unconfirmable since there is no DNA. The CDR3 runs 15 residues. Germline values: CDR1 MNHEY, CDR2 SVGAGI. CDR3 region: CASSSLAGGSDTQYF.

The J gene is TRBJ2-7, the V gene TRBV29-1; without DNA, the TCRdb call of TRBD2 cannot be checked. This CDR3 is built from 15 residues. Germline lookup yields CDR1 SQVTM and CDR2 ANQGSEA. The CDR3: CSVEAGGLADYEQYF.

This chain's CDR3 is CASSLVRVGSTEAFF. The chain uses TRBV5-5 and TRBJ1-1. Germline values: CDR1 SGHKS, CDR2 YYEKEE (reference sequence). CDR3 size: 15 residues.

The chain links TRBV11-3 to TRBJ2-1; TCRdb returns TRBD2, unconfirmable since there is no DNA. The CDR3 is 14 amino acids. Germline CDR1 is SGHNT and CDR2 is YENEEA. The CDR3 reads CASSRGTSYNEQFF.